The 7 T cell receptor beta chains listed next were all sequenced from one sample in a study of T cell repertoires in aging, cancer and after chemotherapy. Peripheral blood genomic DNA, not sorted cells or RNA, was the template. Rearranged V-D-J TRB sequences were amplified with a mixed TRB-A/B primer pool. TCRdb re-called the multiplex PCR reads with MiXCR, one entry per CDR3 protein. The table lists under 2,500 distinct CDR3 sequences, roughly 40% of them singletons. The specimen sequenced was blood. The source of these receptors is a human donor with a solid tumor.

This clonotype counts as medium-sized. V usage is TRBV6-1 and J usage is TRBJ2-7; D perhaps matches TRBD2 (5 bases). V was pared by 9 bases and J by 0 bases, with 18 bases between. The length of the CDR3 is 15 residues. Germline V gene lookup returns CDR1 MNHNS and CDR2 SASEGT. CDR3 sequence (DNA): TGTGCCAGTGGAGACTCCATAGCGAGCTCCTACGAGCAGTACTTC. Translated, it gives CASGDSIASSYEQYF.

This clonotype counts as large. This chain joins TRBV6-5 and TRBJ1-2, with TRBD1 matching 9 bases. This CDR3 spans 13 amino acids. CDR1 is MNHEY and CDR2 is SVGAGI in the germline V gene. Trimming took 4 bases from V and 3 from J; bases not matched to a gene: 0. The CDR3 region is CASSWDRDYGYTF. In nucleotides, the CDR3 is TGTGCCAGCAGTTGGGACAGGGACTATGGCTACACCTTC.

In this sample, this clonotype turned up a few times. The chain recombines TRBV7-9 with TRBJ2-1; D unresolved. CDR3 size: 15 residues. Between the trimmed V and J ends, which lost 5 bases and 0 bases, there was a span of 11 bases. Germline V gives CDR1 SEHNR, CDR2 FQNEAQ (reference sequence). DNA for the CDR3: TGTGCCAGCAGCGACACAAGCCGCTCCTACAATGAGCAGTTCTTC. Translated, it gives CASSDTSRSYNEQFF.

Within the sample, this clonotype is large. The rearrangement uses TRBV30 and TRBJ1-2; no clear D. The length of the CDR3 is 13 residues. V lost 0 bases, J lost 4 bases, and 9 bases lay in between. Germline V CDR1 and CDR2: GTSNPN, SVGIG (reference sequence). This CDR3 reads CAWSVGIGYGYTF. The CDR3, as DNA: TGTGCCTGGAGTGTAGGTATAGGCTATGGCTACACCTTC.

This clonotype has just a few counts. The V gene is TRBV15, the J gene TRBJ1-4; D gene unclear. The CDR3 sequence is 16 residues long. Germline values: CDR1 LNHNV, CDR2 YYDKDF (reference sequence). V was trimmed by 0 bases and J by 5 bases, leaving 13 bases between them. The CDR3 coding sequence is TGTGCCACCAGCAGAGATTATTTAGGAGGGAATGAAAAACTGTTTTTT. Protein: CATSRDYLGGNEKLFF.

In its sample, this clonotype ranks as large. The genes are TRBV30 and TRBJ2-7; 8 nucleotides line up with TRBD2. Per germline, CDR1 GTSNPN and CDR2 SVGIG (reference sequence). The CDR3 runs to 14 residues. The V and J ends lost 1 base and 0 bases, in that order; junction bases with no gene match: 2. CDR3 in DNA: TGTGCCTGGAGTGAGACTAGCGACTCCTACGAGCAGTACTTC. Its translation is CAWSETSDSYEQYF.

As for this clonotype: This may arise from a read error, as a much more abundant clone is one base away. The V call is TRBV15, the J call TRBJ2-3; tentative D call: TRBD1 (5 bases). Trimming cost V 8 bases and J 2 bases, with 11 bases left between them. This CDR3 contains 13 residues. Germline values: CDR1 LNHNV, CDR2 YYDKDF (reference sequence). CDR3 coding DNA: TGTGCCACCGGACATGGGTTCACAGATACGCAGTATTTT. The encoded protein is CATGHGFTDTQYF.